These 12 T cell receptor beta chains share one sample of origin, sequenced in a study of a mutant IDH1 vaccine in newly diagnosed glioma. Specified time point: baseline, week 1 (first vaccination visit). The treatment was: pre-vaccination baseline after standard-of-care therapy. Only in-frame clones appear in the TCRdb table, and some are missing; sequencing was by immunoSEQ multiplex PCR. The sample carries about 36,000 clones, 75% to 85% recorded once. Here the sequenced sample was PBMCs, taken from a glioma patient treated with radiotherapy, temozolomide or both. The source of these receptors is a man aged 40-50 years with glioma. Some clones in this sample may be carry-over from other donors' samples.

CDR3 nucleotides: TGTGCCGCGGGGGGCTACACCTTC. It is translated as CAAGGYTF. The chain recombines TRBV6-6 with TRBJ1-2; the D is unclear. Trimming shortened V by 11 bases and J by 8 bases, and 6 bases separated the two germline ends. Germline-derived CDR1 and CDR2 are MNHNY and SVGAGI (reference sequence). This CDR3 has 8 residues.

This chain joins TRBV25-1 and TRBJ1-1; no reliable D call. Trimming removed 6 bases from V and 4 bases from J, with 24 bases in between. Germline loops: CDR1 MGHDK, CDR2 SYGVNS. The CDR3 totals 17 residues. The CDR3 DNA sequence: TGTGCCAGCAGCGTGGACGCGATGACCCGGTCGGGCACTGAAGCTTTCTTT. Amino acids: CASSVDAMTRSGTEAFF.

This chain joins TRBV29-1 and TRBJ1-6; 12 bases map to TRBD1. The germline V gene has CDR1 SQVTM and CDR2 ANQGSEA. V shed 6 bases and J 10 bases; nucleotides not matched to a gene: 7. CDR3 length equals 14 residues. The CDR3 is CSVGTGGPGSPLHF. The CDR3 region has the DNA TGCAGCGTGGGGACAGGGGGCCCAGGCTCACCCCTCCACTTT.

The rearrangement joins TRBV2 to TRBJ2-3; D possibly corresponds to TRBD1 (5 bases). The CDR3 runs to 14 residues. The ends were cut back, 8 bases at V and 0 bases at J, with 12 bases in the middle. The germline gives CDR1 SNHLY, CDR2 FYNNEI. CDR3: CASGASLSTDTQYF. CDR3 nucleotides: TGTGCCAGCGGGGCCTCTCTAAGCACAGATACGCAGTATTTT.

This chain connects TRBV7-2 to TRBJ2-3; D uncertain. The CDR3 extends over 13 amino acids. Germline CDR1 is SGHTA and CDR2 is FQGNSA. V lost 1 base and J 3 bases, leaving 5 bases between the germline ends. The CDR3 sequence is CASSLGPTDTQYF. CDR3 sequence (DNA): TGTGCCAGCAGCTTAGGGCCGACAGATACGCAGTATTTT.

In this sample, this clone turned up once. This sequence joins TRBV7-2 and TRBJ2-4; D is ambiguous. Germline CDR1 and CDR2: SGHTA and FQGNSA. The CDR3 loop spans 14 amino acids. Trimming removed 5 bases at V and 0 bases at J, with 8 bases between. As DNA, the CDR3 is TGTGCCAGCAGCCTCGCGATAGCCAAAAACATTCAGTACTTC. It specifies CASSLAIAKNIQYF.

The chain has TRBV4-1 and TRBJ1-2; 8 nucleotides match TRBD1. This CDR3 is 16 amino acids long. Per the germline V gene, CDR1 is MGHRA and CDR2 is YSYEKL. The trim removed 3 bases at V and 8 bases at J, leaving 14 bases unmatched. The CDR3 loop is CASSHSGTGLGGGYTF. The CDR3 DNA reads TGCGCCAGCAGCCACTCCGGGACAGGCCTGGGGGGGGGCTACACCTTC.

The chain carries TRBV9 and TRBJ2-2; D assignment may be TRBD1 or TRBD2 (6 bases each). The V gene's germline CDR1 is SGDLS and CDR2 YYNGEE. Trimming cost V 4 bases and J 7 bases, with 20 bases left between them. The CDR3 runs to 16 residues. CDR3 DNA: TGTGCCAGCAGCCCTCAGTTGGGGGGCCTGTACGGGGAGCTGTTTTTT. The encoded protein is CASSPQLGGLYGELFF.

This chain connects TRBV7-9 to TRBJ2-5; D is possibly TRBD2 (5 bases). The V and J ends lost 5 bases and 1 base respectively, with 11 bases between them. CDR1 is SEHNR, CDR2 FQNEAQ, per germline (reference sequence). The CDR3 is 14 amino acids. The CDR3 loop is CASSPEDFQETQYF. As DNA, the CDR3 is TGTGCCAGCAGCCCGGAGGACTTCCAAGAGACCCAGTACTTC.

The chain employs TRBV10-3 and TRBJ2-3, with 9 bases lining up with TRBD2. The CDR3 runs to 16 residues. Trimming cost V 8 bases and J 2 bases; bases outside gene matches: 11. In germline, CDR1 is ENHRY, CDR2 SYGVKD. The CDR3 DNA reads TGTGCCATCGAAGCTGGGCGGGGGGGGATCACAGATACGCAGTATTTT. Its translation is CAIEAGRGGITDTQYF.

The CDR3 loop reads CASSAGQSTNEKLFF. The CDR3 coding sequence is TGTGCCAGCAGTGCCGGACAGTCAACTAATGAAAAACTGTTTTTT. V gene TRBV28 combines with J gene TRBJ1-4; D is perhaps TRBD1 (6 bases). Trimming took 5 bases from V and 0 from J, leaving 10 bases between them. CDR3 size: 15 residues. The germline gives CDR1 MDHEN, CDR2 SYDVKM.

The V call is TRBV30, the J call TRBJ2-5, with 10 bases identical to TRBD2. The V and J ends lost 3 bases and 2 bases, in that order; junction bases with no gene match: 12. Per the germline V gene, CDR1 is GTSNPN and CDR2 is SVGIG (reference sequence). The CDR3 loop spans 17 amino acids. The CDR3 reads CAWSARGLAGAQETQYF. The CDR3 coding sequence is TGTGCCTGGAGCGCCCGCGGCCTAGCGGGGGCTCAAGAGACCCAGTACTTC.